This T cell receptor (beta chain) appears in the sequencing data of a study of OX40 agonist ivuxolimab in advanced cancers. Overall study context: Patients in dose escalation had liver, melanoma, kidney or head and neck cancers.

Clones were sequenced by immunoSEQ multiplex PCR, and TCRdb holds only the in-frame ones, with some missing. The sample shows just over 20,000 clones, approximately 73% of them seen only once. It was autoimmune disease history or systemic immunosuppression that excluded patients. Blood sampling was done at baseline, cycle 4 day 1, and cycle 7 day 1. Germline CDR1 is SGHDT and CDR2 is YYEEEE. The CDR3 runs 15 residues. The trim removed 4 bases at V and 2 bases at J, leaving 7 bases unmatched. Study-level findings and limits: Expanded peripheral T cells had an undetermined antigen specificity.

This clone came up a few times. Its antigen is undetermined. The gene calls are TRBV5-6 and TRBJ1-2; 8 positions agree with TRBD1. The starting material was CD4+ or CD8+ T cells sorted from blood, obtained in a trial of the OX40 agonist ivuxolimab. The clonotype comes from an adult with an advanced solid tumor such as melanoma, head and neck, liver or kidney cancer. The CDR3 spells CASSLGDRSNYGYTF. The CDR3 nucleotides read TGTGCCAGCAGCCTAGGGGACAGGTCAAACTATGGCTACACCTTC.